This T cell receptor (beta chain) emerged from a study of cytomegalovirus exposure and HLA in healthy donors. This CDR3 region has 14 residues. Germline CDR1 SGHRS, CDR2 YFSETQ. V lost 0 bases and J lost 5, with 10 bases in between. The primer mix had 60 Vbeta and 13 Jbeta primers. Repertoires were generated with immunoSEQ multiplex PCR, while TCRdb's copy carries only in-frame clones and drops some. The table shows 85,000 to 100,000 clones, with over 75% occurring only once. The material sequenced was PBMCs. The J gene is TRBJ2-3, the V gene TRBV5-1; maybe TRBD1 (5 bases). This clonotype was obtained from a man in his forties or fifties in good health and CMV-seropositive. DNA of the CDR3: TGCGCCAGCAGCTTGGGGCAGGGTGGAGATACGCAGTATTTT. This encodes CASSLGQGGDTQYF.